The rows below give T cell receptor beta chains drawn from one sample of a study of cytomegalovirus exposure and HLA in healthy donors. The table came from immunoSEQ multiplex PCR; TCRdb's copy has only in-frame clones and leaves some out. The sample totals about 34,000 clones. Sequencing was carried out using PBMCs. These receptors all come from a human donor in good health. Both conserved end residues are part of each CDR3. A D gene is named only where the DNA matches it firmly.

D	V	J	DNA	CDR3
NA	TRBV28	TRBJ1-5	TGTGCCAGCAGTCTAGGGGAAAGGGACAATCAGCCCCAGCATTTT	CASSLGERDNQPQHF
NA	TRBV15	TRBJ1-1	TGTGCCACCAGCAGCCCGGACGGGGCTGAAGCTTTCTTT	CATSSPDGAEAFF
TRBD1	TRBV7-9	TRBJ2-5	TGTGCCAGCAGCCACCCCAGGACAGGGGCTGAGACCCAGTACTTC	CASSHPRTGAETQYF
TRBD1	TRBV27	TRBJ2-2	TGTGCCAGCAGGCTGACAGGGATCGGGGAGCTGTTTTTT	CASRLTGIGELFF
NA	TRBV5-4	TRBJ2-7	TGTGCCAGCAGCTTGAGCCGCAGGGGATCCGACGAGCAGTACTTC	CASSLSRRGSDEQYF
NA	TRBV18	TRBJ1-5	TGTGCCAGCTCGTTCACAGGGAACGATCAGCCCCAGCATTTT	CASSFTGNDQPQHF
TRBD2	TRBV4-2	TRBJ2-3	TGTGCCAGCAGCCAAGATCTAACTAGCGGGGGCACAGATACGCAGTATTTT	CASSQDLTSGGTDTQYF
NA	TRBV29-1	TRBJ2-7	TGCAGCGTTCATCTACAGGGATACGAGCAGTACTTC	CSVHLQGYEQYF
TRBD2	TRBV27	TRBJ2-3	TGTGCCAGCAGTTCCGGGACTAGCGGGGGGGCGATAGATACGCAGTATTTT	CASSSGTSGGAIDTQYF
NA	TRBV11-2	TRBJ1-1	TGTGCCAGCACCTCTATTTGGACTAACACTGAAGCTTTCTTT	CASTSIWTNTEAFF
NA	TRBV30	TRBJ1-3	TGTGCCTGGAGTGTACTTCCCCCCGACTCTGGAAACACCATATATTTT	CAWSVLPPDSGNTIYF
NA	TRBV7-8	TRBJ1-5	TGTGCCAGCAGCTTAGGCAGGGTTGTGAATCAGCCCCAGCATTTT	CASSLGRVVNQPQHF
NA	TRBV30	TRBJ1-2	TGTGCCTGGAGTGTACTACAGGGCGTTGGCTACACCTTC	CAWSVLQGVGYTF
NA	TRBV2	TRBJ2-1	TGTGCCAGCACCCAGGCCCAGGGAACCTACAATGAGCAGTTCTTC	CASTQAQGTYNEQFF
NA	TRBV6-1	TRBJ2-5	TGTGCCAGCACTCCCCCCGGTCGGGAGACCCAGTACTTC	CASTPPGRETQYF
NA	TRBV19	TRBJ1-4	TGTGCCAGTAGTAAGCCGAGACAGGCCGCAACTAATGAAAAACTGTTTTTT	CASSKPRQAATNEKLFF
NA	TRBV15	TRBJ2-7	TGTGCCACCAGCAGATTGAACCCCTCCGCAGTAGCGGCGGGCTCCTACGAGCAGTACTTC	CATSRLNPSAVAAGSYEQYF
TRBD1	TRBV19	TRBJ2-7	TGTGCCAGTAGTACCGGGACAGTCAAAGAGCAGTACTTC	CASSTGTVKEQYF
NA	TRBV5-1	TRBJ1-1	TGCGCCAGCACACCAGGGGAGGGGAACACTGAAGCTTTCTTT	CASTPGEGNTEAFF
NA	TRBV7-2	TRBJ2-7	TGTGCCAGCAGCGCAACAGGTTCAAACCCTCGCGAGCAGTACTTC	CASSATGSNPREQYF
NA	TRBV7-2	TRBJ1-3	TGTGCCAGCAGCTTCAGGGCCTCTGGAAACACCATATATTTT	CASSFRASGNTIYF
NA	TRBV5-1	TRBJ1-6	TGCGCCAGCAGCTTAGTCGACAGGAGAGCACCCCTCCACTTT	CASSLVDRRAPLHF
TRBD1	TRBV7-9	TRBJ2-7	TGTGCCAGCAGCGTCACGCCGGGACAGGGACTACTATACGAGCAGTACTTC	CASSVTPGQGLLYEQYF
NA	TRBV30	TRBJ1-4	TGTGCCTGGACTCTGGACAATAATGAAAAACTGTTTTTT	CAWTLDNNEKLFF
NA	TRBV11-2	TRBJ1-2	TGTGCCAGCAGCCTCACAGGGAGCGCGAACTATGGCTACACCTTC	CASSLTGSANYGYTF
NA	TRBV2	TRBJ2-7	TGTGCCAGCAGTGAAGCGGGGGCCCTCGCCTACGAGCAGTACTTC	CASSEAGALAYEQYF
NA	TRBV7-9	TRBJ2-6	TGTGCCAGCAGCTACGACAGGAACTCTGGGGCCAACGTCCTGACTTTC	CASSYDRNSGANVLTF
TRBD1	TRBV7-3	TRBJ1-2	TGTGCCAGCAGCTTAGACAGGGAAAGTGGCTACACCTTC	CASSLDRESGYTF
NA	TRBV7-2	TRBJ2-5	TGTGCCAGCAGCCCCGCTTTCCTATGGCAAGAGACCCAGTACTTC	CASSPAFLWQETQYF
TRBD1	TRBV29-1	TRBJ1-1	TGCAGCGTTGAACGGACAGGGCGGAGCACTAAAGCTTTCTTT	CSVERTGRSTKAFF
TRBD1	TRBV10-3	TRBJ1-5	TGTGCCACACTAGCCGGGACAGGGTATCAGCCCCAGCATTTT	CATLAGTGYQPQHF
TRBD1	TRBV25-1	TRBJ2-2	TGTGCCATCCCCGACGCGGGACAGGGGTCTAACACCGGGGAGCTGTTTTTT	CAIPDAGQGSNTGELFF
NA	TRBV27	TRBJ1-5	TGTGCCAGCAGCAAAGCCGGGGAGGTGCAGCATTTT	CASSKAGEVQHF
NA	TRBV11-3	TRBJ2-6	TGTGCCAGCAGCTCCGCCACAGTACTCTCTGGGGCCAACGTCCTGACTTTC	CASSSATVLSGANVLTF
TRBD1	TRBV19	TRBJ1-2	TGTGCCAGTACCCCTGGAAGAGGGACAGGGGTATATGGCTACACCTTC	CASTPGRGTGVYGYTF
TRBD1	TRBV19	TRBJ1-5	TGTGCCAGTACGTCTACAGGGGATAGGCAGCCCCAGCATTTT	CASTSTGDRQPQHF
NA	TRBV7-3	TRBJ1-1	TGTGCCAGCAGCTTAGGGGGCGCGGATACTGAAGCTTTCTTT	CASSLGGADTEAFF
TRBD1	TRBV4-2	TRBJ1-5	TGTGCCAGCAGCCATTCGGACAGGGCGGGCAATCAGCCCCAGCATTTT	CASSHSDRAGNQPQHF
NA	TRBV21-1	TRBJ1-1	TGTGCCAGCACCCGAAGACAAACTAACACTGAAGCTTTCTTT	CASTRRQTNTEAFF
TRBD1	TRBV11-2	TRBJ2-7	TGTGCCAGCAGCCCGGGGACAGGGGAGAGCGAGCAGTACTTC	CASSPGTGESEQYF
NA	TRBV15	TRBJ1-1	TGTGCCACCAGCAGAGATTACTCCGGGGTAAACACTGAAGATTTCTTT	CATSRDYSGVNTEDFF
NA	TRBV4-1	TRBJ1-1	TGCGCCAGCAGCCTTCTTGCAGGGCTTGAAGATTTCTTT	CASSLLAGLEDFF
TRBD1	TRBV7-9	TRBJ2-1	TGTGCCAGCAGCTTAGTAGGTCAGGGGGCCTACAATGAGCAGTTCTTC	CASSLVGQGAYNEQFF